The present entry profiles one TCR beta chain with its context. The sample belongs to a study of control samples from healthy donors and cancer patients. Only in-frame clones appear in the TCRdb table, and some are missing; sequencing was by immunoSEQ multiplex PCR. This table holds 150,000 to 200,000 clones, nearly 90% found once. What was sequenced was blood. This clonotype originated in a woman aged 45-60 years in good health.

In nucleotides, the CDR3 is TGCGCCAGCAGCCAACCGGGACAGCGGGCGGAGACCCAGTACTTC. This translates into CASSQPGQRAETQYF. The rearrangement joins TRBV4-1 to TRBJ2-5; a possible D gene is TRBD1 (7 bases). Germline CDR1 and CDR2: MGHRA and YSYEKL. Trimming removed 2 bases at V and 5 bases at J, with 15 bases between. This CDR3 contains 15 residues.